The count of the clone carrying this TCR beta chain is one. Its target is not known. The table came from immunoSEQ multiplex PCR; TCRdb's copy has only in-frame clones and leaves some out. The profile covers over 100,000 clones, with 80% to 95% appearing a single time and around 0.25% taken by the ten largest. These data originate in a study of T cell repertoires and HLA-DP antigens. CDR3 length equals 15 residues. In germline, CDR1 is KGHSH, CDR2 LQKENI. The germline V and J ends were trimmed by 4 bases and 1 base, with 11 bases remaining between them. Study-level points and caveats: Responder cells were total CD4+ cells with a HeLa antigen-presenting system.

This TCR derives from a young woman in good health and CMV-seronegative. Specimen: CD4+ T cells from PBMCs. The chain has TRBV18 and TRBJ1-5; maybe TRBD1 (6 bases). The CDR3 DNA follows: TGTGCCAGCTCACTCCTCGGACAGAGCAATCAGCCCCAGCATTTT. This codes for CASSLLGQSNQPQHF. The complete variable domain, with remaining parts taken from reference TRBV18 and TRBJ1-5, reads NAGVMQNPRHLVRRRGQEARLRCSPMKGHSHVYWYRQLPEEGLKFMVYLQKENIIDESGMPKERFSAEFPKEGPSILRIQQVVRGDSAAYFCASSLLGQSNQPQHFGDGTRLSIL.